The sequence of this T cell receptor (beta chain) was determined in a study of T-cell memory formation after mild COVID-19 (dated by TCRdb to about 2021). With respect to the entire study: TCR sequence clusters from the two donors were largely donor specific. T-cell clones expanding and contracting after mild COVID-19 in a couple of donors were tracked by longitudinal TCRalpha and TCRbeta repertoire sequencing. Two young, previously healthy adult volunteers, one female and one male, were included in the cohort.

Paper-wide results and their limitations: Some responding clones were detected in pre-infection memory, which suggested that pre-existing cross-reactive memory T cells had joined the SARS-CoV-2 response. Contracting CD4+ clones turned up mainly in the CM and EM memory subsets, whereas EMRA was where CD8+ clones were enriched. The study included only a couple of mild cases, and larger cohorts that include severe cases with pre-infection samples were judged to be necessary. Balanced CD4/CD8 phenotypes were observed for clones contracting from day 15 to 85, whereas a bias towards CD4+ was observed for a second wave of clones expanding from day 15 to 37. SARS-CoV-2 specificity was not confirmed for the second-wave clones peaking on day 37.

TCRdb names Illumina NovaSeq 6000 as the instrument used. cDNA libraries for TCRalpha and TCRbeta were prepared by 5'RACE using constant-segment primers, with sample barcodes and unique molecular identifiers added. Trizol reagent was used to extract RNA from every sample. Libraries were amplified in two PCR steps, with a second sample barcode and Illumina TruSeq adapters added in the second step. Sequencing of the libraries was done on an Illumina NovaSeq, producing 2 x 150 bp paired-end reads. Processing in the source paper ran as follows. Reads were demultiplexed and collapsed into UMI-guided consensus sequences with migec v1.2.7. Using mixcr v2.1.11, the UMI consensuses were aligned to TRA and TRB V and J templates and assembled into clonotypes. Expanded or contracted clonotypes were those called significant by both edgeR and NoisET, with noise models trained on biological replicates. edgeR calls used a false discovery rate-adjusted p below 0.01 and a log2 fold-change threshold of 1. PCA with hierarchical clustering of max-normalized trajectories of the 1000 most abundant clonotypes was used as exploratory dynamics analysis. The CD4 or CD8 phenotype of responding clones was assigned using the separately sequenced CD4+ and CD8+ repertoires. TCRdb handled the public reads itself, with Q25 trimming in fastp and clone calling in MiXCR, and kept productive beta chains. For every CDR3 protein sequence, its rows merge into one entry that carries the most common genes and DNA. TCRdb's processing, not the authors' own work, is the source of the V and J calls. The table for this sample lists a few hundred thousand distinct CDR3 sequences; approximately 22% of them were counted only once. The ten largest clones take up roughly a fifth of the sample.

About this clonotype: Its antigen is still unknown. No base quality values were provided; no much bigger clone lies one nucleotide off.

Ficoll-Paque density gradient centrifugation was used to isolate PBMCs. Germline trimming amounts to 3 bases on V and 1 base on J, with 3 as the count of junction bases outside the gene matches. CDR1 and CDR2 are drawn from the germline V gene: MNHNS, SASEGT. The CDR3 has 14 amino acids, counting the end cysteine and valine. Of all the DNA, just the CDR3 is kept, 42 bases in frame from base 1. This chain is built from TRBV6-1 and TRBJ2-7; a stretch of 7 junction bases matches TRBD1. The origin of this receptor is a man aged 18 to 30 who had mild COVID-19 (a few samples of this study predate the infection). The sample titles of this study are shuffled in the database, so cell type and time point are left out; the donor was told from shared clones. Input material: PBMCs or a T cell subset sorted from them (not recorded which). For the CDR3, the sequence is CASSESGGSYEQYV. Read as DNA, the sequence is TGTGCCAGCAGTGAGTCAGGGGGATCCTACGAGCAGTACGTC.